This T cell receptor beta chain was identified in a study of response to subunit inactivated influenza vaccine. The V end was cut by 2 bases, the J end by 0 bases, with 11 bases between. CDR1 DFQATT and CDR2 SNEGSKA come from the germline V gene (reference sequence). CDR3 length: 14 amino acids. This clonotype was observed at least ten times. One entry per CDR3 protein, called by TCRdb with MiXCR from the RT-PCR reads. The profile shows 800,000 or so distinct CDR3 sequences, approximately 21% of them singletons. The genes are TRBV20-1 and TRBJ2-7; a possible D gene is TRBD1 (6 bases). Specimen: PBMCs from blood, collected roughly 5 days after vaccination. This clonotype was sampled from a man in his fifties who received an inactivated influenza vaccine. The CDR3 sequence: CSARQGTSSYEQYF. The CDR3 coding sequence is TGCAGTGCTAGACAAGGGACATCCTCCTACGAGCAGTACTTC.